This T cell receptor (beta chain) is drawn from a study of T-cell reconstitution after alpha-beta-depleted transplantation in children (dated by TCRdb to 2016 to 2017). Background for the entire study: The study quantitatively tracked T-cell immune reconstitution after TCRalphabeta/CD19-depleted allogeneic hematopoietic cell transplantation in children using TCR repertoire profiling.

Many counts were recorded for this clonotype. Its antigen is not yet known. It has no much larger one-base neighbor in the sample; base qualities were not kept. Library preparation employed PCR. Instrument on record: Illumina HiSeq 2500. Molecular barcoding was employed in the preparation of TCR libraries, with unique molecular identifiers being used to normalize TCRbeta repertoire quantification. TCRdb itself trimmed the public reads at Q25 with fastp, ran MiXCR and retained productive beta chains. Identical CDR3 proteins give one entry, which carries the most common genes and DNA. This sample comprises about 240,000 distinct CDR3 sequences, 25% of them detected only once. The top ten constitute roughly 2.7% of the sample. This sample's treatment or condition label indicates: allogeneic hematopoietic cell transplantation with graft depleted of TCRalphabeta T cells and CD19 B cells. The children who served as transplant recipients had been given grafts of TCRalphabeta/CD19-depleted allogeneic hematopoietic cells.

General study outcomes and caveats: In some patients, high TCRbeta diversity at day 60 was attributed to recipient T cells and intrathymic progenitors that had survived conditioning. About two months after transplant, the apparently early recovery of alphabetaT-cell counts reportedly depended on just several hundred clones that had expanded rapidly and came from non-depleted graft cells. Over the following months the frequencies of hyperexpanded clones went down, and after one year T-cell counts and TCRbeta diversity were mostly credited to newly produced T cells.

V trim: 4 bases; J trim: 3 bases; unmatched bases: 1. The CDR3 runs 12 residues from the cysteine to the phenylalanine. Only the CDR3 portion is preserved as DNA: 36 bases, with reading frame beginning at the first base. CDR1 and CDR2 are read off the germline V gene (reference sequence) as DFQATT and SNEGSKA. This chain joins TRBV20-1 to TRBJ2-5, with 8 central nucleotides matching TRBD2. The receptor comes from a girl aged 2 to 9 with Fanconi anemia, due to receive a stem cell transplant. The sequencing used PBMCs, collected before TCRalphabeta/CD19-depleted stem cell transplant. The DNA sequence is TGCAGTGCTACGGGACTAGAAGAGACCCAGTACTTC. Its translation is CSATGLEETQYF.